This T cell receptor beta chain comes out of a study of blood T cell repertoires in COVID-19. The repertoire was sequenced with immunoSEQ multiplex PCR; TCRdb's copy has only in-frame clones and lacks some. The table lists 300,000 to 350,000 clones, less than 90% of them singletons. Trimming took 5 bases from V and 5 from J; bases not matched to a gene: 9. This CDR3 contains 15 residues. Germline-derived CDR1 and CDR2 are SGHTA and FQGNSA. The chain uses TRBV7-2 and TRBJ2-1; 7 nucleotides line up with TRBD1. This TCR derives from a woman in her 30s who had recovered from COVID-19. Input material: PBMCs or T cells enriched from blood (not recorded which). CDR3 in amino acids: CASSTRQGADNEQFF. DNA of the CDR3: TGTGCCAGCAGCACTAGACAGGGCGCGGACAATGAGCAGTTCTTC.